The following is a TCR beta chain sequence with its context. Reverse transcription of about 0.45 to 1 ug RNA used random hexamers. An immunoSEQ multiplex PCR amplified TCR beta CDR3 over 54 Vbeta and 13 Jbeta. TCRdb independently ran MiXCR on the immunoSEQ multiplex PCR reads; one entry per CDR3 protein. The repertoire holds about 150,000 distinct CDR3 sequences, with more than 95% as singletons. The data derive from a study of CD8 T cells in Susac syndrome. The CD8+ and CD4+ T cells were isolated magnetically using a negative isolation approach, whereas the TEMRA cells were enriched by FACS. There are 14 residues in the CDR3. Germline CDR1 DFQATT, CDR2 SNEGSKA (reference sequence). V was shortened by 2 bases and J by 3 bases, with 14 bases between the two germline ends.

The sequence was obtained from a human donor with Susac syndrome. The gene calls are TRBV20-1 and TRBJ2-7; the D gene could be TRBD1 or TRBD2 (5 bases each). Sequenced material: CD4+ T cells from PBMCs. CDR3 bases: TGCAGTGCTAGACCTATAGTGGGGGACTACGAGCAGTACTTC. It specifies CSARPIVGDYEQYF.